The subject of this entry is one TCR beta chain. The antigen remains undetermined. With a J-beta primer mix and a sample-barcoded 5' primer, a second PCR ran 7 to 11 cycles. TCRdb processed the 5' RACE reads anew with MiXCR; each CDR3 protein has one entry. The table records hundreds of thousands of distinct CDR3 sequences, 60% to 80% of them present only once. This specimen belongs to a study of blood T cells in healthy people across ages. Notes on the study in general: The long-lived group displayed more naive CD4+ cells, plus higher diversity, than the aged donors did.

Looked up from germline, CDR1 is MNHNY and CDR2 is SVGAGI (reference sequence). CDR3 size: 17 residues. Between the trimmed V and J ends, which lost 0 bases and 3 bases, there was a span of 14 bases. A minimum of 5 micrograms of total RNA was extracted per sample. Sequencing was done on a sample of blood. This TCR derives from a man younger than 45 in good health. The V and J genes are TRBV6-6 and TRBJ1-4, with a possible D match to TRBD1 (5 bases). CDR3 in amino acids: CASSYSMSPGPNEKLFF. CDR3 sequence (DNA): TGTGCCAGCAGTTACTCGATGTCTCCGGGGCCTAATGAAAAACTGTTTTTT.